These 20 T cell receptor beta chains were sequenced from one sample in a study of cytomegalovirus exposure and HLA in healthy donors. The protocol was immunoSEQ multiplex PCR, while the TCRdb copy is restricted to in-frame clones and leaves out a portion. The data show a few hundred thousand clones, 65% to 85% seen once. Material for sequencing was PBMCs. These receptors originate from a woman aged 25-40 years in good health and CMV-seropositive.

The chain has TRBV30 and TRBJ1-2; 7 bases agree with TRBD1. The CDR3 length is 15 residues. With V trimmed by 4 bases and J by 3 bases, 11 bases remained unmatched. From germline, CDR1 is GTSNPN and CDR2 SVGIG (reference sequence). The chain's CDR3 is CAWKKAGTEDYGYTF. The CDR3 DNA reads as TGTGCCTGGAAAAAAGCCGGGACAGAGGACTATGGCTACACCTTC. The whole variable domain, remainder taken from reference TRBV30 and TRBJ1-2, is SQTIHQWPATLVQPVGSPLSLECTVEGTSNPNLYWYRQAAGRGLQLLFYSVGIGQISSEVPQNLSASRPQDRQFILSSKKLLLSDSGFYLCAWKKAGTEDYGYTFGSGTRLTVV.

The V gene is TRBV5-1, the J gene TRBJ2-1; D is ambiguous. CDR3 length equals 13 residues. Germline CDR1 is SGHRS and CDR2 is YFSETQ. V was trimmed by 2 bases and J by 5 bases, leaving 8 bases between them. The DNA for the CDR3 is TGCGCCAGCAGCTTTAGTCCAAACAATGAGCAGTTCTTC. Residues: CASSFSPNNEQFF.

J is TRBJ1-1 and V is TRBV18, with D tentatively TRBD1 (6 bases). Germline V gene data show CDR1 as KGHSH and CDR2 as LQKENI. This CDR3 is built from 15 residues. With 3 bases removed from V and 4 bases from J, the gap between germline ends came to 15 bases. The CDR3 bases are TGTGCCAGCTCACCCGTAACAGGGTTAGGCACTGAAGCTTTCTTT. Encoded protein: CASSPVTGLGTEAFF.

The chain joins TRBV2 to TRBJ1-2; 9 positions match TRBD1. Looked up from germline, CDR1 is SNHLY and CDR2 is FYNNEI. The CDR3 sequence is 13 residues long. V dropped 6 bases and J dropped 4; count of bases not matched to a gene: 3. CDR3 protein: CASRGQGGYGYTF. CDR3 nucleotide sequence: TGTGCCAGCAGGGGACAGGGAGGCTATGGCTACACCTTC. Full variable domain (rest looked up from reference TRBV2 and TRBJ1-2): EPEVTQTPSHQVTQMGQEVILRCVPISNHLYFYWYRQILGQKVEFLVSFYNNEISEKSEIFDDQFSVERPDGSNFTLKIRSTKLEDSAMYFCASRGQGGYGYTFGSGTRLTVV.

This rearrangement joins TRBV7-8 to TRBJ1-5; TRBD1 is a possible D gene (6 bases). This CDR3 has 15 amino acids. Looked up from germline, CDR1 is SGHVS and CDR2 is FQNEAQ. V lost 5 bases to trimming and J lost 9 bases, with 20 bases between them. The DNA for the CDR3 is TGTGCCAGCAGCCTAGACAGGTGGGGTGAGAGGCCCCAGCATTTT. It codes for CASSLDRWGERPQHF.

The J gene is TRBJ1-5, the V gene TRBV7-6; D remains ambiguous. V lost 0 bases, J lost 7 bases, and 7 bases lay in between. Germline loops: CDR1 SGHVS, CDR2 FNYEAQ. The CDR3 consists of 13 residues. The CDR3, as DNA: TGTGCCAGCAGCTTAGCGTGGGGACAGCCCCAGCATTTT. It specifies CASSLAWGQPQHF.

The chain has TRBV20-1 and TRBJ1-4; D gene uncertain. This CDR3 is built from 10 residues. V dropped 5 bases and J dropped 7 bases, with 5 bases sitting between them. Germline CDR1 is DFQATT and CDR2 is SNEGSKA (reference sequence). CDR3 amino acids: CSAWSEKLFF. CDR3 bases: TGCAGTGCTTGGAGTGAAAAACTGTTTTTT.

This clone came up a few times. V is TRBV4-1 and J is TRBJ2-1, with D perhaps being TRBD1 or TRBD2 (5 bases each). CDR1 and CDR2 from the germline V gene are MGHRA and YSYEKL. Trimming took 1 base from V and 0 from J, leaving 13 bases between them. The CDR3 is made up of 17 amino acids. The CDR3 DNA reads TGCGCCAGCAGCCAAGCGGGACCCACTAGCTCCTACAATGAGCAGTTCTTC. Encoded protein: CASSQAGPTSSYNEQFF.

This chain joins TRBV5-6 and TRBJ2-7; D possibly uses TRBD1 or TRBD2 (5 bases each). V gave up 2 bases and J gave up 6 bases, with 18 bases separating them. There are 15 residues in the CDR3. Germline V gene lookup returns CDR1 SGHDT and CDR2 YYEEEE. The chain's CDR3 is CASSFSIGRAGEQYF. CDR3 in DNA: TGTGCCAGCAGCTTTTCAATAGGCAGGGCGGGCGAGCAGTACTTC.

Judged by abundance, this clone is medium-sized (0.01 to 0.1%). The chain joins TRBV30 to TRBJ2-7; D is possibly TRBD1 or TRBD2 (5 bases each). This CDR3 region has 13 residues. Germline V gene data show CDR1 as GTSNPN and CDR2 as SVGIG (reference sequence). Trimming took 3 bases from V and 6 from J, leaving 15 bases between them. This CDR3 reads CAWRAQGRSEQYF. CDR3 nucleotides: TGTGCCTGGAGGGCGCAGGGACGGAGCGAGCAGTACTTC.

This clone was counted once. The CDR3 loop reads CAWSGGASSGEQYF. CDR3 DNA: TGTGCCTGGAGTGGGGGAGCGTCCTCGGGGGAGCAGTACTTC. This chain joins TRBV30 and TRBJ2-7, with a possible D match to TRBD2 (5 bases). The germline V gene has CDR1 GTSNPN and CDR2 SVGIG (reference sequence). This CDR3 comprises 14 residues. The V and J ends lost 1 base and 7 bases respectively, with 17 bases between them.

The V and J genes are TRBV2 and TRBJ2-1, with 7 bases identical to TRBD1. The junction had 7 bases not matched to a gene; V was cut back by 6 bases and J by 2 bases. The CDR3 runs 15 residues. Germline-derived CDR1 and CDR2 are SNHLY and FYNNEI. The CDR3: CASRTTGSTYNEQFF. DNA for the CDR3: TGTGCCAGCAGAACGACAGGGAGCACCTACAATGAGCAGTTCTTC.

V and J are TRBV7-8 and TRBJ1-4; D is unresolved. This CDR3 is 15 amino acids long. Germline CDR1 and CDR2: SGHVS and FQNEAQ. V lost 0 bases to trimming and J lost 10 bases, with 15 bases between them. CDR3: CASSLATISSGKLFF. In DNA, the CDR3 is TGTGCCAGCAGCTTAGCGACTATTTCGTCCGGAAAACTGTTTTTT. Variable domain in full (rest from reference TRBV7-8 and TRBJ1-4): GAGVSQSPRYKVAKRGQDVALRCDPISGHVSLFWYQQALGQGPEFLTYFQNEAQLDKSGLPSDRFFAERPEGSVSTLKIQRTQQEDSAVYLCASSLATISSGKLFFGSGTQLSVL.

Here the CDR3 reads CAWSVSPGELFF. The CDR3, as DNA: TGTGCCTGGAGTGTAAGCCCCGGGGAGCTGTTTTTT. The chain uses TRBV30 and TRBJ2-2, with D hard to call. V was trimmed by 0 bases and J by 6 bases, leaving 5 bases between them. In germline, CDR1 is GTSNPN, CDR2 SVGIG (reference sequence). The CDR3 extends over 12 amino acids.

The genes are TRBV30 and TRBJ1-4, with D tentatively TRBD1 (5 bases). Germline V gene sequence: CDR1 GTSNPN, CDR2 SVGIG (reference sequence). This CDR3 contains 12 residues. The V gene lost 4 bases and the J gene lost 7 bases, with 10 bases spanning the gap. CDR3 DNA: TGTGCCTGGAAAGGGGTTAGTGAAAAACTGTTTTTT. As protein: CAWKGVSEKLFF.

V is TRBV28 and J is TRBJ2-7; 9 bases line up with TRBD1. This CDR3 contains 12 residues. After removal of 6 bases from V and 4 bases from J, the junction contained 1 base not matched to a gene. Germline CDR1 reads MDHEN; CDR2 reads SYDVKM. The CDR3 reads CASRGQGYEQYF. The CDR3 coding sequence is TGTGCCAGCAGAGGACAGGGGTACGAGCAGTACTTC.

The chain employs TRBV6-6 and TRBJ1-2; a possible D gene is TRBD1 (5 bases). Germline V gene lookup returns CDR1 MNHNY and CDR2 SVGAGI (reference sequence). The CDR3 sequence is 14 residues long. V dropped 0 bases and J dropped 4 bases, with 9 bases sitting between them. The chain's CDR3 is CASSYSQESYGYTF. The CDR3 nucleotides read TGTGCCAGCAGTTACTCACAGGAAAGCTATGGCTACACCTTC.

The CDR3 DNA is TGCAGCGTTGCCCATAACAGGGGTATTTTCAACGAGCAGTACTTC. It yields the protein CSVAHNRGIFNEQYF. The rearrangement joins TRBV29-1 to TRBJ2-7; TRBD1 aligns across 7 bases. Germline-derived CDR1 and CDR2 are SQVTM and ANQGSEA. The CDR3 covers 15 residues. Trimming at V came to 4 bases and at J to 5 bases, leaving 14 bases not matched to a gene.

The rearrangement links TRBV15 to TRBJ2-1, with a tentative D call TRBD1 (6 bases). This CDR3 has 17 amino acids. Germline CDR1 reads LNHNV; CDR2 reads YYDKDF (reference sequence). V lost 3 bases to trimming and J lost 0 bases, with 15 bases between them. CDR3 residues: CATSRLSGTHSYNEQFF. DNA of the CDR3: TGTGCCACCAGCAGGCTCTCCGGGACACACTCCTACAATGAGCAGTTCTTC.

The chain couples TRBV2 to TRBJ2-7, with D perhaps TRBD2 (6 bases). The ends were cut back, 8 bases at V and 0 bases at J, with 17 bases in the middle. From germline, CDR1 is SNHLY and CDR2 FYNNEI. The CDR3 contains 15 residues. This chain's CDR3 is CASSGRTLSSYEQYF. DNA for the CDR3: TGTGCCAGCTCTGGGAGGACTCTTAGCTCCTACGAGCAGTACTTC. Drawing the rest from reference TRBV2 and TRBJ2-7, the complete variable domain is EPEVTQTPSHQVTQMGQEVILRCVPISNHLYFYWYRQILGQKVEFLVSFYNNEISEKSEIFDDQFSVERPDGSNFTLKIRSTKLEDSAMYFCASSGRTLSSYEQYFGPGTRLTVT.